This entry features one T cell receptor beta chain sequence. This record comes from a study of blood T cell repertoires in COVID-19. Study background: Samples of COVID-19 (acute and convalescent) were obtained from the United States, Italy and Spain. T cells, B-cell-depleted T cells, or PBMCs supplied cDNA or gDNA.

This CDR3 comprises 18 residues. Per the study methods: Nucleated cell counts were estimated from reference gene primer amplification. Using immunoSEQ multiplex PCR, the repertoire was profiled, and TCRdb retains in-frame clones only, with some absent. V, J and clone size are taken as reported in that table, and D and trimming were inferred from the DNA itself. Among 250,000 to 350,000 clones, roughly 89% were seen once, and the ten largest hold around 0.84%. This chain links TRBV12-1 with TRBJ1-1; TRBD1, as called in the table, went unchecked against the DNA. TRBV12-1 is recorded as a pseudogene. The source of this sequence is a man under 40 with acute or convalescent COVID-19. Sample: peripheral blood. CDR3 protein: CASSLKQRQGELNTEAFF. The CDR3 DNA follows: TGTGCCAGCAGCTTAAAGCAGCGACAGGGGGAGCTGAACACTGAAGCTTTCTTT.